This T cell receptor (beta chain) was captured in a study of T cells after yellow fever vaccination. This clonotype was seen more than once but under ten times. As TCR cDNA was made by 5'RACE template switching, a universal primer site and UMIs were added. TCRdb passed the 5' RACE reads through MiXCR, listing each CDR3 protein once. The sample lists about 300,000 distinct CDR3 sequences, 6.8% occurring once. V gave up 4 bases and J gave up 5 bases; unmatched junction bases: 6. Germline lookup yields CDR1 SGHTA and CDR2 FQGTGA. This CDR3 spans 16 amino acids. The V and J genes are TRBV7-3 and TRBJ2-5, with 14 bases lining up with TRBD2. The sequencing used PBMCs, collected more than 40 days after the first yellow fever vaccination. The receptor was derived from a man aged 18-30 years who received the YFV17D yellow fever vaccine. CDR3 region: CASSWGLAGAHETQYF. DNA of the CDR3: TGTGCCAGCAGCTGGGGACTAGCGGGGGCGCATGAGACCCAGTACTTC.